The entry below describes one T cell receptor (beta chain). What antigen it recognizes has not been identified. The input lacks base qualities; no much larger clone sits a single base away. The data originate from a study of shared clonotypes between healthy human individuals (dated by TCRdb to 2020 to 2022). In terms of the full investigation: The cohort comprised two women and a few men aged 18 to 49 years. For each donor, CD4 naive and CD4 memory were each given three plates, CD8 naive was given two plates, and CD8 memory was given one plate. The study deeply sequenced blood TCR repertoires of five healthy adults to estimate repertoire size and the extent of clonotype sharing between individuals. To increase sequencing depth and limit assay-specific biases, TCR repertoire library preparation and sequencing were carried out by different laboratories using diverse techniques. Leukapheresis yielded between about 0.8 and 9.5 billion PBMCs per donor. What the study reported, not specific to this receptor: Based on pairwise subsampling, the degree of clonotype sharing among donors was expected to be affected by sequencing depth. Estimated clonotype richness was generally larger for naive than for memory subsets. Rarefaction of sorted-subset datasets indicated incomplete sequencing despite the large sequencing depth. Sampling was limited to blood, and TCR repertoires in tissue likely differ from TCR repertoires in blood. Across a handful of donors, approximately 4.6% of naive CD4, 3% to 3.5% of naive CD8, roughly 2.2% of memory CD4, and approximately 0.4% of memory CD8 clonotypes were shared. Higher generation probabilities were observed for clonotypes shared by all four sorted-subset donors than for non-shared clonotypes. Because the study included only a small number of donors, the genetic and exposure-history diversity represented was limited.

Donors were healthy HIV-negative adults with no recently reported acute infections or vaccinations. Every donor was a Caucasian adult residing in Nashville, Tennessee, USA. Magnetic negative selection was used to enrich CD4+ T cells, after which naive cells were positively selected on CD45RA and the negative fraction became the memory subset. After blood collection by leukapheresis, PBMCs were isolated using Ficoll-Histopaque density gradient centrifugation and then cryopreserved in the vapor phase of liquid nitrogen. Purity and quantity of every magnetically sorted T cell population were checked by analytical flow cytometry. Genomic DNA was isolated from each sorted fraction and quantified by UV absorbance on a Nanodrop 2000c. Using the deep immunoSEQ assay, TCR CDR3 regions were amplified from genomic DNA by multiplex PCR. Genomic DNA extracted from each cell subset was distributed evenly over all wells of several immunoSEQ 96-well plates, and each plate served as one replicate. For sorted subsets, 150 to 200 ng genomic DNA, equal to 25,000 to 35,000 T cell genomes, was loaded into each replicate PCR. The purified libraries were quantified using a Qubit 3.0 fluorometer, sized with a Bioanalyzer 2100, and then quantified again using the KAPA Library Quantification kit. Every immunoSEQ 96-well plate was sequenced on a separate single-read 150-cycle Illumina NextSeq 550 flow cell. Per the source publication's procedure: Because the immunoSEQ output held only junctional sequences and lacked quality scores, the filtering could not match the filtering applied to full-length reads. To assign V/J genes and CDR3, sequences were annotated using PyIR, a Python wrapper for IgBLAST v1.9, with IMGT germline references. Any read was removed if the V/J assignment was weak (E-value above 1e-6), the CDR3 was missing, or the read contained stop codons, out-of-frame junctions, or ambiguous translated residues. V3J clonotypes were defined as sequences sharing an identical inferred V gene, J gene, and CDR3 amino acid sequence. Percentage overlap between repertoires was calculated by dividing the number of shared unique clonotypes by the size of the smaller repertoire. Three approaches were used to assess repertoire richness: RTK rarefaction, the Chao1 estimator, and Recon v2.1 estimates of unobserved clonotypes. Generation probabilities were computed with OLGA for all TCRbeta clonotypes obtained by the gDNA method from a handful of donors. This is the immuneACCESS table as TCRdb keeps it, with only in-frame sequences that have V and J called. A part of the clones is gone; compared with another copy, unresolved V genes explain less than half, and the rest is unexplained. V and J calls and clone size follow that table, whereas D and trimming were derived from the DNA. The sample table holds roughly 1 million clones, of which 70% to 80% were seen once. The ten largest clones capture approximately 1.5% of the sample.

For CDR1 and CDR2, the germline V gene lists MRHNA and SNTAGT. The V end loses 5 bases and the J end loses 5 bases, and a stretch of 12 bases separates them. From its cysteine to its phenylalanine, the CDR3 spans 13 amino acids. Of all the DNA, just the CDR3 is kept, 39 bases in frame from base 1. The sequencing input was memory CD4+ T cells sorted from blood. In the paper's terms, the cell subset or site label means: CD45RA-negative fraction. The TCR comes from a man younger than 30 in good health. The V and J segments used are TRBV6-4 and TRBJ2-5, with the D gene uncertain. The CDR3 here reads CASSSFGRETQYF. The DNA sequence is given as TGTGCCAGCAGTAGTTTTGGCCGGGAGACCCAGTACTTC.